Listed below are T cell receptor beta chains from one sample, sequenced in a study of T cells expressing NK-cell markers. Each CDR3 protein gets one entry in TCRdb, which reprocessed the 5' RACE reads and gives no DNA. Its table lists about 260,000 distinct CDR3 sequences. Input material: blood T cells: a sorted CD56 or NKG2C T cell subset, CD4+ or CD8+ T cells, or bulk PBMC T cells (not recorded which). Every receptor here comes from a man aged 18 to 29 in good health. CDR3s include the opening cysteine and the closing phenylalanine or tryptophan.

TRBV20-1	TRBJ2-3	CSASGGRATDTQYF
TRBV20-1	TRBJ2-1	CSARPGSGSFF
TRBV6-2/TRBV6-3	TRBJ2-1	CASSYRVPGLATWHNEQFF
TRBV12-3/TRBV12-4	TRBJ1-3	CASRRIRDTGNTIYF
TRBV27	TRBJ1-1	CASKGREKQTEAFF
TRBV12-3/TRBV12-4	TRBJ2-1	CASSWVASGISYNEQFF
TRBV13	TRBJ2-3	CASSSRTSGKVADTQYF
TRBV21-1	TRBJ1-1	CASSPRDRGGMSTEAFF
TRBV15	TRBJ2-1	CATGSRTYNEQFF
TRBV5-5	TRBJ2-1	CASSLWGYNEQFF
TRBV12-3/TRBV12-4	TRBJ2-7	CASSFRGRAPEQYF
TRBV10-1	TRBJ1-2	CASSFTGSGGYTF
TRBV5-5	TRBJ2-1	CASTGGLAGGEQFF
TRBV9	TRBJ2-5	CASSVAAGGSETQYF
TRBV6-1	TRBJ1-1	CASSESQGKTEAFF
TRBV11-3	TRBJ2-1	CASSFRLAGGNGEQFF
TRBV20-1	TRBJ2-5	CSARALASGSGETQYF
TRBV18	TRBJ2-1	CASSSGTTLYNEQFF
TRBV7-2	TRBJ2-1	CASSLIGSTEQFF
TRBV29-1	TRBJ2-3	CSVVPGTGTTDTQYF
TRBV15	TRBJ2-4	CATSGTNYNIQYF
TRBV29-1	TRBJ2-1	CSAKGRLGHEQFF
TRBV6-5	TRBJ2-3	CASSYSGSTDTQYF
TRBV29-1	TRBJ2-5	CSVLRGSDRTQYF
TRBV5-6	TRBJ1-1	CASSPTGQREAFF
TRBV18	TRBJ1-1	CASSRRGSMNTEAFF
TRBV5-6	TRBJ2-2	CASSTGTSAYGELFF
TRBV4-2	TRBJ1-2	CASSRTGQGVAIGSGYTF
TRBV12-3/TRBV12-4	TRBJ2-1	CASGTYNEQFF
TRBV27	TRBJ2-6	CVGQGLSSGANVLTF
TRBV20-1	TRBJ2-7	CSAQTQGGPGEQYF
TRBV24-1	TRBJ2-1	CATSGLGSYNEQFF
TRBV7-6	TRBJ2-1	CASSLVGTGDYNEQFF
TRBV20-1	TRBJ1-4	CSATTGSEKLFF
TRBV28	TRBJ1-1	CASSPVLVNTEAFF
TRBV5-1	TRBJ1-1	CASSTGQGNTEAFF
TRBV24-1	TRBJ2-1	CATSDARVDEQFF
TRBV12-3/TRBV12-4	TRBJ2-7	CASSFLPGEQYF
TRBV28	TRBJ2-3	CASSPWGLAGTDTQYF
TRBV5-1	TRBJ1-1	CASSLDRNTEAFF
TRBV4-2	TRBJ2-2	CASSQGHWGTSGTTGELFF
TRBV5-6	TRBJ2-1	CASKGTVNNEQFF
TRBV3-1	TRBJ1-1	CASSPAGAEAFF
TRBV30	TRBJ1-6	CAWSQGNSPLHF
TRBV20-1	TRBJ1-6	CSARGQGVVSPLHF
TRBV24-1	TRBJ2-3	CATSDLGRPSTDTQYF
TRBV11-2	TRBJ2-7	CASRPLGSGNYEQYF
TRBV6-1	TRBJ1-2	CASSRYTNLWAGYTF
TRBV20-1	TRBJ2-7	CSAETTGTSGLGEQYF
TRBV20-1	TRBJ1-5	CSARGHGDQPQHF
TRBV29-1	TRBJ1-4	CSVFKGGANEKLFF
TRBV7-3	TRBJ1-2	CASSLTGTGVDGYTF
TRBV30	TRBJ2-2	CAWSQGLADTGELFF
TRBV6-1	TRBJ1-3	CASSEAEGPSGNTIYF
TRBV19	TRBJ2-1	CASSSDRATYNEQFF